This TCR beta chain was recorded in a study of type 1 regulatory T cells. The CDR3 runs to 15 residues. CDR1 is MDHEN and CDR2 is SYDVKM in the germline V gene. A remark on this clonotype: Its matching antigen is unknown. The junction shows a germline mismatch at one end, possibly a read error.

TCRdb re-derived calls from the reads in MiXCR, one entry per CDR3 protein. This table holds fewer than 25,000 distinct CDR3 sequences, around half found once. This clonotype was obtained from a human donor in good health. This sequence joins TRBV28 and TRBJ1-1; D perhaps matches TRBD1 (6 bases). Specimen: cultured T cells, either the whole culture or a sorted T cell fraction (not recorded which). The CDR3 region has the DNA TGTACCAGCAGTTTATACGGGGGCTGGGGCGCTGAAGCTTTCTTT. This encodes CTSSLYGGWGAEAFF. Together with reference TRBV28 and TRBJ1-1, the CDR3 gives the full variable domain: DVKVTQSSRYLVKRTGEKVFLECVQDMDHENMFWYRQDPGLGLRLIYFSYDVKMKEKGDIPEGYSVSREKKERFSLILESASTNQTSMYLCTSSLYGGWGAEAFFGQGTRLTVV.